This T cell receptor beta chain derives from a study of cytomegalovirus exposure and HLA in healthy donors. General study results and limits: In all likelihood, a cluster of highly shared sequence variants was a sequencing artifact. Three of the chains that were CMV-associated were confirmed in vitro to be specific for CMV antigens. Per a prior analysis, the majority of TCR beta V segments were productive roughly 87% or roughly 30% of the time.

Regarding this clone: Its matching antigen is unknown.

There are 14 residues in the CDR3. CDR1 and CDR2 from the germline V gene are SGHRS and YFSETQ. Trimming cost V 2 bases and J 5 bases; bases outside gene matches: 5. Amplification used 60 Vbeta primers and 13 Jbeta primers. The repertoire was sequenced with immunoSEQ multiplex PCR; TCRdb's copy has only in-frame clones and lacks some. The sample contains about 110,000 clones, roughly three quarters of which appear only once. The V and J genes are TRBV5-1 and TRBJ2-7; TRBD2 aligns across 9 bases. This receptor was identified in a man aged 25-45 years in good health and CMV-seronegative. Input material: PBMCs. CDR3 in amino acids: CASSFTGTSNEQYF. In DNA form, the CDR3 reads TGCGCCAGCAGCTTTACCGGGACTAGCAACGAGCAGTACTTC.